This T cell receptor beta chain appears in the sequencing data of a study of blood T cell repertoires in COVID-19. Study background: The samples span acute and convalescent COVID-19 from the United States, Italy and Spain. In each case, the material was cDNA or gDNA derived from T cells, B-cell-depleted T cells, or PBMCs.

Trimming took off 5 bases at V and 8 bases at J, with 15 bases between the two ends. This CDR3 is built from 13 residues. Germline V gene data show CDR1 as SGHAT and CDR2 as FQNNGV. Per the original data handling: Reference gene primer amplification in the assay estimated nucleated cell counts. Here immunoSEQ multiplex PCR was the method, and the copy in TCRdb shows in-frame clones only, minus some. Clonal size and the V and J genes are those of that table, whereas D and trimming came from the DNA. The data hold 100,000 or so clones, with around 90% observed a single time. What was sequenced was peripheral blood. V and J are TRBV11-2 and TRBJ1-2, with TRBD1 as a possible D gene (6 bases). The source is an older woman with acute or convalescent COVID-19. The CDR3 here is CASSRGALEGYTF. The CDR3 DNA is TGTGCCAGCAGCCGGGGGGCTCTTGAGGGCTACACCTTC.